The clone carrying this T cell receptor (beta chain) was recorded once. Its cognate antigen is unknown. All of the isolated RNA was reverse transcribed, so expressed TCRB transcripts were sequenced. Libraries were prepared by immunoSEQ multiplex PCR; TCRdb keeps only in-frame clonotypes and omits some of them. The repertoire consists of roughly 240,000 clones, with about 23% occurring once and the leading ten covering more than 0.009%. The germline gives CDR1 SGDLS, CDR2 YYNGEE. V was clipped by 0 bases and J by 6 bases; unmatched bases: 8. The CDR3 loop spans 15 amino acids. This sample was included in a study of beta chain features in type 1 diabetes. Findings and caveats of the study: Among type 1 diabetes patients, VDJ junctions had fewer insertions and more deletions. TCRB CDR3s from Type 1 diabetes patients were moderately but significantly shorter in all four CD4+ subsets.

The source is a woman in her thirties with type 1 diabetes. The specimen was naive CD4+ T cells from blood. The chain uses TRBV9 and TRBJ2-7; 8 bases agree with TRBD2. This CDR3 reads CASSVEGAGEREQYF. The CDR3 nucleotides are TGTGCCAGCAGCGTAGAGGGAGCGGGAGAGCGCGAGCAGTACTTC.